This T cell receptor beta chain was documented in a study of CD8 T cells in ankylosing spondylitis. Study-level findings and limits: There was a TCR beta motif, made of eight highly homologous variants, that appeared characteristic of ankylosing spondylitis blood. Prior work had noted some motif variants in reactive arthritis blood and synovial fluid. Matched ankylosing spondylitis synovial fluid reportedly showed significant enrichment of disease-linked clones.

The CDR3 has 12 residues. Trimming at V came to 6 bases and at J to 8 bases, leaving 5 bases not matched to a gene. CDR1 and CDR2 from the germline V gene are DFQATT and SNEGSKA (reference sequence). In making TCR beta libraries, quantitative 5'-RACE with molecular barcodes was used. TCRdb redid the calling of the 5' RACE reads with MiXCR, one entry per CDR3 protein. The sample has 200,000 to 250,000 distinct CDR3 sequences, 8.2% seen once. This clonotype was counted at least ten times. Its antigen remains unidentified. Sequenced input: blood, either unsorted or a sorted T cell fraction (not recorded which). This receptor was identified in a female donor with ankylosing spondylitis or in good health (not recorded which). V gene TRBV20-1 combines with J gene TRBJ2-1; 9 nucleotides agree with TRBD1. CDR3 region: CSAPGQGDEQFF. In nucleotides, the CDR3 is TGCAGTGCCCCGGGACAGGGCGATGAGCAGTTCTTC.